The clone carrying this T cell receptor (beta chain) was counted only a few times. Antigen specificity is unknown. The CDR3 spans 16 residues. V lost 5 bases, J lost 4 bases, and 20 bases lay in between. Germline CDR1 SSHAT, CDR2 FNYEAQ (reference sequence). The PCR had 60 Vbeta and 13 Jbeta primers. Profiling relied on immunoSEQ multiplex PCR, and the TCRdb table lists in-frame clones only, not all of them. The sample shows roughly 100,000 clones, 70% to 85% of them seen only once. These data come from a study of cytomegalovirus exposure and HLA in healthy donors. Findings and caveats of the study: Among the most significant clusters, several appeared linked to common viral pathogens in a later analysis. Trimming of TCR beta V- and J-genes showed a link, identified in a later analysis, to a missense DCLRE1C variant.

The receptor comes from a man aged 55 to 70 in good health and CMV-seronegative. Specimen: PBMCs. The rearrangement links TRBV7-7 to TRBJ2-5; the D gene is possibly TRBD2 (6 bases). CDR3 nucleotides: TGTGCCAGCAGCCAAGGGGCAGTTGGGAGGACAGAGACCCAGTACTTC. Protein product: CASSQGAVGRTETQYF.